This T cell receptor beta chain derives from a study of blood T cell dynamics during melanoma immunotherapy (TCRdb year 2020). The study in broad terms: The patients had metastatic melanoma and were given first-line pembrolizumab or nivolumab plus ipilimumab as standard of care in the United Kingdom. Peripheral T cell receptor repertoires of metastatic melanoma patients were profiled before and after one cycle of checkpoint inhibitor therapy to find early correlates of response. Consecutive patients formed a training cohort, and a further independent group of patients from the same centre was pooled into an external validation set.

Comment on this clone: Its antigen remains unidentified. Base qualities are not at hand, and no much larger clone is one base apart.

Every bulk PBMC sample had a fixed 350 ng of DNA loaded. Following the manufacturer instructions, the immunoSEQ TCRb Assay kit was used to amplify TCR beta CDR3 sequences from genomic DNA. The KAPA Library Quantification Kit for Illumina platforms was used to quantify pooled libraries by qPCR. Pooled libraries were clustered at roughly 0.55-1.1 pM and sequenced on an Illumina NextSeq 500. The published analysis was carried out like this. TCR data were analyzed using immunoSEQ ANALYZER and the R LymphoSeq package. A rearrangement efficiency score was calculated as productive divided by the sum of productive and non-productive CDR3 sequences. Within each patient, timepoints were compared pairwise for clonality, measured with the Gini coefficient, and for diversity, measured with the Renyi index at alpha=1. In LymphoSeq, clonal relatedness was computed using an edit distance of 3, and repertoire similarity was computed using the Bhattacharyya coefficient. To classify response, a linear discriminant analysis based on week-3 changes in clonality and diversity was built with the R MASS and caret packages. TCRdb carries this immuneACCESS record with in-frame sequences only. Its versions omit some clonotypes, under half of them owing to an unresolved V gene in the studies checked, with the rest unexplained. The V and J calls and clone size were taken over from that table, and D and trimming were inferred from the DNA. The sample records about 4,800 clones, roughly 86% of which are singletons. The leading ten clones occupy approximately 17% of the sample.

Broader findings and caveats from the paper: Unlike progressors, patients who went on to achieve disease control showed a bifurcated reorganization of the PBMC repertoire at W3, with either increased clonality or increased diversity. The relatively small sample size was acknowledged as a potential limitation on generalization of the results. The study could not determine whether the T cell clones driving repertoire changes were melanoma-specific or reflected general immune activation.

The time point label for this specimen denotes: pre-treatment baseline. Blood samples were collected before treatment (T0) and at week 3 (W3), after the first cycle of checkpoint blockade. Except for a couple of patients with rapid clinical progression, response was assessed 12 weeks after the first infusion by RECIST 1.1; disease control meant complete response, partial response or stable disease. Any patient who had received prior systemic cancer treatment, was on concomitant immunosuppressant therapy or had synchronous other active malignancies was excluded. TCR beta was sequenced in both bulk PBMC and plasma cell-free DNA in order to track circulating cells as well as T cell turnover. Lymphoprep and SepMate tubes were used to isolate PBMC from blood, and red cell lysis was then performed. QIAamp DNA Blood Mini kits were used to extract DNA from both PBMC and sorted T cell subsets. CDR1 SGHRS and CDR2 YFSETQ are derived from the germline V gene. Counted from cysteine to phenylalanine, this CDR3 has 13 amino acids. Only the CDR3 part of the read is kept: 39 bases, read in frame from the first base. At the junction V is shortened by 1 base and J by 5 bases, with 9 bases in between.

This clonotype was sampled from a human donor with melanoma. The chain couples TRBV5-1 to TRBJ2-5, with the D segment identity uncertain. The sample here was blood, taken from a patient treated with checkpoint blockade. The sequence in DNA is TGCGCCAGCAGCTTGCGCCCTGGTGAGACCCAGTACTTC. This yields the protein CASSLRPGETQYF. This CDR3, with the reference TRBV5-1 and TRBJ2-5 proteins standing in past its ends, gives the full variable domain KAGVTQTPRYLIKTRGQQVTLSCSPISGHRSVSWYQQTPGQGLQFLFEYFSETQRNKGNFPGRFSGRQFSNSRSEMNVSTLELGDSALYLCASSLRPGETQYFGPGTRLLVL.